These T cell receptor beta chains were read from a single sample in a study of metastatic and nonmetastatic thyroid tumors. MiXCR reprocessed the PCR reads for TCRdb. The sample has some 4,300 clones; roughly a quarter are singletons. Sequencing input: tumor tissue. The receptors were sampled from a male donor with papillary thyroid cancer or a benign thyroid nodule (not recorded which). Some clones in this sample may be carry-over from other donors' samples. The CDR3 runs from the conserved cysteine through the conserved F or W.

TRBV5-4 CASSLDSYEQFF
TRBV28 CASSLPVEGQGNQPQHF
TRBV11-2 CASIRSSYNEQFF
TRBV6-1 CASSDRRGESPLHF
TRBV18 CASSPARNNNQFF
TRBV6-1 CASTNPGTYHNEQFF
TRBV12-3/TRBV12-4 CASSPDRSYEQYF
TRBV27 CASSVPLGSPLHF
TRBV10-1 CASSQSPTGELFF
TRBV28 CASLAGGPAYEQYF
TRBV6-6 CASSYCDIPDSGANVLTF
TRBV12-3/TRBV12-4 CASSFQTLDRPSSPLHF
TRBV27 CASSLSWGYEQYF
TRBV19 CASSEYTAGGNGYTF
TRBV30 CASGTSKGELFF